This TCR beta chain was profiled in a study of blood T cells in healthy people across ages. Study observations and caveats: Diversity was estimated from one million T cells, and these estimates were considered underestimates. Per million T cells, TCR beta diversity dropped about linearly as age rose. Bulk PBMC profiling left naive and antigen-experienced comparisons inconclusive.

Regarding this clonotype: Antigen specificity is unknown.

In germline, CDR1 is MNHNY, CDR2 SVGAGI (reference sequence). CDR3 size: 12 residues. Alongside a J-beta primer mix, a sample-barcoded 5' primer served in a second PCR lasting 7 to 11 cycles. Every cDNA was tagged by a template-switch adaptor with 12 random nucleotides. TCRdb passed the 5' RACE reads through MiXCR, listing each CDR3 protein once. The sample comprises 700,000 to 900,000 distinct CDR3 sequences, about 55% of which are singletons, and around 41% rests with the top ten. This TCR derives from a man older than 75 in good health. The sequenced sample was blood. The chain links TRBV6-6 to TRBJ2-4; D might be TRBD2 (5 bases). The end of the DNA fits TRBJ2-5 better, so the J call may be wrong. The CDR3 bases are TGTGCCAGCAGCGGGGAAGGAGAGACCCAGTACTTC. This gives the protein CASSGEGETQYF.